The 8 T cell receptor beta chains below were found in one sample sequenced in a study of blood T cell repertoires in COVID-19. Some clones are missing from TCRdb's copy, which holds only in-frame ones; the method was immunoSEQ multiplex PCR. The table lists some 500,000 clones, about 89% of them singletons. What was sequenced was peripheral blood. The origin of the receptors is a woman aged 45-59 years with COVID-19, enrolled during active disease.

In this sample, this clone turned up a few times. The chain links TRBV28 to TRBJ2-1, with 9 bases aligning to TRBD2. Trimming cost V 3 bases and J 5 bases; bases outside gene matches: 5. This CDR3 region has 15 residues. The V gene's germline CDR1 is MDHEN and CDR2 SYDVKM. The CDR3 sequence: CASSFLAGIHNEQFF. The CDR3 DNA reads TGTGCCAGCAGTTTCCTAGCGGGGATTCACAATGAGCAGTTCTTC. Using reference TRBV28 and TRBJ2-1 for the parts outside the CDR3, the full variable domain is DVKVTQSSRYLVKRTGEKVFLECVQDMDHENMFWYRQDPGLGLRLIYFSYDVKMKEKGDIPEGYSVSREKKERFSLILESASTNQTSMYLCASSFLAGIHNEQFFGPGTRLTVL.

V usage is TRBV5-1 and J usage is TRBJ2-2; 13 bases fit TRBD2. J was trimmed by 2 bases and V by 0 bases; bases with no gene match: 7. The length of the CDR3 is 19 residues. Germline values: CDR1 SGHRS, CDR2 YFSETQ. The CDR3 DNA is TGCGCCAGCAGCTTGGTTTTGACTAGCGGGGGGTCCAACACCGGGGAGCTGTTTTTT. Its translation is CASSLVLTSGGSNTGELFF. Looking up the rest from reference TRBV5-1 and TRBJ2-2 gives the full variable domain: KAGVTQTPRYLIKTRGQQVTLSCSPISGHRSVSWYQQTPGQGLQFLFEYFSETQRNKGNFPGRFSGRQFSNSRSEMNVSTLELGDSALYLCASSLVLTSGGSNTGELFFGEGSRLTVL.

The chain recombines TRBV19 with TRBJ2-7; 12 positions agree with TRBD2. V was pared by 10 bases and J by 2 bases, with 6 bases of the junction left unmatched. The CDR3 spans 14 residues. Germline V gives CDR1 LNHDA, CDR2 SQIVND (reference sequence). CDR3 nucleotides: TGTGCCACTAAACGGACTAGCGGGGCCTACGAGCAGTACTTC. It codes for CATKRTSGAYEQYF. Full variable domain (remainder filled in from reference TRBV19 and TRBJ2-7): DGGITQSPKYLFRKEGQNVTLSCEQNLNHDAMYWYRQDPGQGLRLIYYSQIVNDFQKGDIAEGYSVSREKKESFPLTVTSAQKNPTAFYLCATKRTSGAYEQYFGPGTRLTVT.

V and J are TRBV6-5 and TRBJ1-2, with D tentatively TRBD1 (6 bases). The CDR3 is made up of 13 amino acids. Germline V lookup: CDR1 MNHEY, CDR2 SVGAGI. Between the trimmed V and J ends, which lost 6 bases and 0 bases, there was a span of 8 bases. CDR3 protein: CASSRQANYGYTF. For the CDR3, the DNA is TGTGCCAGCAGCCGACAGGCTAACTATGGCTACACCTTC.

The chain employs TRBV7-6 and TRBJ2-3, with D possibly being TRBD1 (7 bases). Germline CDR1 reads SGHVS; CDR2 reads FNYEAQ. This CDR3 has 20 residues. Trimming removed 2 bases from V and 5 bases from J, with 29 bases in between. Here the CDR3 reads CASSLLAGQHGSSLVDTQYF. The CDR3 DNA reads TGTGCCAGCAGCTTATTGGCGGGACAGCATGGTTCCTCGCTCGTAGATACGCAGTATTTT.

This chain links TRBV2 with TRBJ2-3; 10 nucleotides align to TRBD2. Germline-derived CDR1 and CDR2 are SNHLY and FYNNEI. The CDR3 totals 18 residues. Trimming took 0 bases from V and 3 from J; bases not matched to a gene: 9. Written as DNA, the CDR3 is TGTGCCAGCAGTGAAGCGACGACCCTAGCGGGGGTTACAGATACGCAGTATTTT. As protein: CASSEATTLAGVTDTQYF.

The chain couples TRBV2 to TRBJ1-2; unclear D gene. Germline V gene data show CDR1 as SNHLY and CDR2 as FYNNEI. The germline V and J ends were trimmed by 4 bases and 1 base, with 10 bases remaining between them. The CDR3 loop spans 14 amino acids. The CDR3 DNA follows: TGTGCCAGCAGTGTCGGACTGAATAACTATGGCTACACCTTC. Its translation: CASSVGLNNYGYTF.

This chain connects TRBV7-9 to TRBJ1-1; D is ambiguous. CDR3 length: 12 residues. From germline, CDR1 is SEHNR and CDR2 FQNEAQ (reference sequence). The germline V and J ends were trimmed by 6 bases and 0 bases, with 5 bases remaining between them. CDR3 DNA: TGTGCCAGCAGTCATCTGAACACTGAAGCTTTCTTT. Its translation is CASSHLNTEAFF.